These T cell receptor beta chains were read from a single sample in a study of identical twins. From the 5' RACE reads, TCRdb called clonotypes with MiXCR, one entry per CDR3 protein. The sample carries around 95,000 distinct CDR3 sequences, 5.9% recorded once. Sequencing used memory T cells sorted from blood. All receptors come from a woman between 50 and 59 years old in good health. CDR3s include the opening cysteine and the closing phenylalanine or tryptophan. Fields, in order: clone size, J gene, CDR3 length, V gene, D gene, CDR3 DNA, CDR3 protein. The D gene is left open where the match is weak. Clone size is shown for a subset of rows, as once, few, many or a class of expanded clone.

size: many; J: TRBJ2-1; length: 13; V: TRBV29-1; D: -; DNA: TGCAGCGTCTCCATTCTGGGGAACAATGAGCAGTTCTTC; CDR3: CSVSILGNNEQFF
size: -; J: TRBJ2-1; length: 13; V: TRBV5-4; D: -; DNA: TGTGCCAGCAGCGAGACCAGCGGCAATGAGCAGTTCTTC; CDR3: CASSETSGNEQFF
size: few; J: TRBJ2-3; length: 16; V: TRBV15; D: TRBD1; DNA: TGTGCCACCAGCGGTGAGACAGGGGGCGGCACAGATACGCAGTATTTT; CDR3: CATSGETGGGTDTQYF
size: -; J: TRBJ1-6; length: 14; V: TRBV7-8; D: -; DNA: TGTGCCAGCAGCTTAGCTCAGGGGAATTCACCCCTCCACTTT; CDR3: CASSLAQGNSPLHF
size: many; J: TRBJ1-3; length: 14; V: TRBV20-1; D: -; DNA: TGCAGTGCTAGAGCGGGCGGCTCTGGAAACACCATATATTTT; CDR3: CSARAGGSGNTIYF
size: many; J: TRBJ1-2; length: 14; V: TRBV7-2; D: -; DNA: TGTGCCAGCAGCGGATTACAGGGAGCCTATGGCTACACCTTC; CDR3: CASSGLQGAYGYTF
size: many; J: TRBJ2-5; length: 15; V: TRBV4-1; D: -; DNA: TGCGCCAGCAGCCAAGATGATAGTCTCAAAAAGACCCAGTACTTC; CDR3: CASSQDDSLKKTQYF
size: many; J: TRBJ2-6; length: 15; V: TRBV4-1; D: -; DNA: TGCGCCAGCAGCCAAGCGGGGAGGGGGGCCAACGTCCTGACTTTC; CDR3: CASSQAGRGANVLTF
size: few; J: TRBJ2-1; length: 13; V: TRBV7-6; D: TRBD2; DNA: TGTGCCAGCAGCCTACTAGCGGGAGGGCCCCAGTTCTTC; CDR3: CASSLLAGGPQFF
size: many; J: TRBJ2-1; length: 15; V: TRBV29-1; D: -; DNA: TGCAGCGTTGATTCCCGGGCCGTACTACGAGGTGAGCAGTTCTTC; CDR3: CSVDSRAVLRGEQFF
size: few; J: TRBJ1-4; length: 14; V: TRBV6-5; D: -; DNA: TGTGCCAGCCGAACGGGCCAGACTAATGAAAAACTGTTTTTT; CDR3: CASRTGQTNEKLFF
size: many; J: TRBJ2-1; length: 17; V: TRBV27; D: TRBD2; DNA: TGTGCCAGCACCCCCGTGAGTAGCGGGAGGACCTACAATGAGCAGTTCTTC; CDR3: CASTPVSSGRTYNEQFF
size: many; J: TRBJ2-1; length: 17; V: TRBV29-1; D: TRBD2; DNA: TGCAGCGTCGAAGGGACTAGCGGGAGTCTGTCCTACAATGAGCAGTTCTTC; CDR3: CSVEGTSGSLSYNEQFF
size: many; J: TRBJ1-4; length: 15; V: TRBV6-4; D: -; DNA: TGTGCCAGCAGTAATACAGGTGCAACTAATGAAAAACTGTTTTTT; CDR3: CASSNTGATNEKLFF
size: many; J: TRBJ1-1; length: 14; V: TRBV28; D: TRBD1; DNA: TGTGCCAGCGGGGGACAGGGGATGAACACTGAAGCTTTCTTT; CDR3: CASGGQGMNTEAFF
size: once; J: TRBJ2-3; length: 14; V: TRBV1; D: -; DNA: TGCACCAGCAGCCTGGCGGGAGTTGGAGATACGCAGTATTTT; CDR3: CTSSLAGVGDTQYF
size: many; J: TRBJ1-4; length: 15; V: TRBV12-3/TRBV12-4; D: -; DNA: TGTGCCAGCAGTCGTCGGTGGGGCGATAATGAAAAACTGTTTTTT; CDR3: CASSRRWGDNEKLFF
size: many; J: TRBJ1-1; length: 14; V: TRBV7-9; D: -; DNA: TGTGCCAGCAGCTTAGTTGCAGAAAACACTGAAGCTTTCTTT; CDR3: CASSLVAENTEAFF
size: -; J: TRBJ1-1; length: 15; V: TRBV6-2/TRBV6-3; D: -; DNA: TGTGCCAGCAGTTTCCCCTGGGCGGGGGGAACTGAAGCTTTCTTT; CDR3: CASSFPWAGGTEAFF
size: many; J: TRBJ2-5; length: 14; V: TRBV7-9; D: TRBD1; DNA: TGTGCCAGCAGCTCCGGGACAGGCCAAGAGACCCAGTACTTC; CDR3: CASSSGTGQETQYF
size: many; J: TRBJ1-6; length: 16; V: TRBV12-3/TRBV12-4; D: TRBD1; DNA: TGTGCCAGCAGTATAGGACAGGGGGCAGGGAATTCACCCCTCCACTTT; CDR3: CASSIGQGAGNSPLHF
size: many; J: TRBJ2-1; length: 15; V: TRBV12-3/TRBV12-4; D: -; DNA: TGTGCCAGCAGTCCTCGGGGCGGGGACAACCGAAATCAGTTCTTC; CDR3: CASSPRGGDNRNQFF
size: many; J: TRBJ2-5; length: 14; V: TRBV29-1; D: -; DNA: TGCAGCGTAACCCCCCCTGGGGCGCGGGAGACCCAGTACTTC; CDR3: CSVTPPGARETQYF
size: many; J: TRBJ2-1; length: 20; V: TRBV21-1; D: -; DNA: TGTGCCAGCAGCAAAGCCCTGACTAGCGGGAGGACCCCCGGCGGGCATGAGCAGTTCTTC; CDR3: CASSKALTSGRTPGGHEQFF
size: -; J: TRBJ1-4; length: 15; V: TRBV30; D: TRBD1; DNA: TGTGCCTGGAGAAGCCCAGGGACAGGAGGAGGAAAACTGTTTTTT; CDR3: CAWRSPGTGGGKLFF
size: many; J: TRBJ2-1; length: 12; V: TRBV12-3/TRBV12-4; D: -; DNA: TGTGCCAGCAGACCGAGGGGTAATGAGCAGTTCTTC; CDR3: CASRPRGNEQFF
size: many; J: TRBJ1-5; length: 15; V: TRBV20-1; D: TRBD1; DNA: TGCAGTGCTAGAGAGCCCGGACAGGAAGGTCAGCCCCAGCATTTT; CDR3: CSAREPGQEGQPQHF
size: many; J: TRBJ2-5; length: 11; V: TRBV7-9; D: -; DNA: TGTGCCGGAGAAACGAAGGAGACCCAGTACTTC; CDR3: CAGETKETQYF
size: many; J: TRBJ2-7; length: 14; V: TRBV7-8; D: -; DNA: TGTGCCAGCAGCACACGACGGCTTGGCTACGAGCAGTACTTC; CDR3: CASSTRRLGYEQYF
size: many; J: TRBJ1-2; length: 15; V: TRBV29-1; D: TRBD1; DNA: TGCAGCGTTGAAGAAAGTGCCACAGGGGGCTATGGCTACACCTTC; CDR3: CSVEESATGGYGYTF
size: many; J: TRBJ2-3; length: 18; V: TRBV5-6; D: TRBD2; DNA: TGTGCCAGCAGCCCCCGACCCTGGGCGGGAGTTTCTGAAGATACGCAGTATTTT; CDR3: CASSPRPWAGVSEDTQYF
size: -; J: TRBJ2-3; length: 15; V: TRBV11-3; D: TRBD2; DNA: TGTGCCAGCACAGCTATACGCGGGAGGATCGATACGCAGTATTTT; CDR3: CASTAIRGRIDTQYF
size: -; J: TRBJ2-1; length: 16; V: TRBV9; D: TRBD2; DNA: TGTGCCAGCAGCGGGTCTAGCGGGAGTTCCTACAATGAGCAGTTCTTC; CDR3: CASSGSSGSSYNEQFF
size: many; J: TRBJ2-1; length: 15; V: TRBV6-5; D: TRBD2; DNA: TGTGCCAGCACCCCGGGCGGGAGCTCCTACAATGAGCAGTTCTTC; CDR3: CASTPGGSSYNEQFF
size: many; J: TRBJ2-2; length: 15; V: TRBV11-2; D: -; DNA: TGTGCCAGCAGTCCCTCGGTCGGGAGTATCGGGGAGCTGTTTTTT; CDR3: CASSPSVGSIGELFF
size: few; J: TRBJ2-1; length: 16; V: TRBV7-3; D: -; DNA: TGTGCCAGCAGCTTACAGTTTGGGCTAGCCTACAATGAGCAGTTCTTC; CDR3: CASSLQFGLAYNEQFF
size: many; J: TRBJ2-2; length: 14; V: TRBV11-2; D: -; DNA: TGTGCCAGCAGCCGGAGGGGGAACACCGGGGAGCTGTTTTTT; CDR3: CASSRRGNTGELFF
size: -; J: TRBJ2-5; length: 11; V: TRBV7-2; D: -; DNA: TGTGCCAGCAGCCCGCGTGAGACCCAGTACTTC; CDR3: CASSPRETQYF
size: -; J: TRBJ2-5; length: 10; V: TRBV29-1; D: -; DNA: TGCAGCGTGGGTGATCAGGCCCAGTACTTC; CDR3: CSVGDQAQYF
size: many; J: TRBJ1-2; length: 16; V: TRBV20-1; D: TRBD1; DNA: TGCAGTGCTAGGGGACCGGGACAGGGGTTGAACTATGGCTACACCTTC; CDR3: CSARGPGQGLNYGYTF
size: many; J: TRBJ1-2; length: 15; V: TRBV6-1; D: -; DNA: TGTGCCAGCAGTGAAAATAGCGGCCCTAACTATGGCTACACCTTC; CDR3: CASSENSGPNYGYTF
size: -; J: TRBJ1-5; length: 19; V: TRBV6-6; D: TRBD1; DNA: TGTGCCAGCAGTTCTAGAATACGGGGACAGGGAGAAAGCAATCAGCCCCAGCATTTT; CDR3: CASSSRIRGQGESNQPQHF
size: many; J: TRBJ2-3; length: 16; V: TRBV9; D: TRBD2; DNA: TGTGCCAGCAGCCCCGGTTTAGCGGGAGGCACAGATACGCAGTATTTT; CDR3: CASSPGLAGGTDTQYF
size: many; J: TRBJ1-1; length: 14; V: TRBV20-1; D: -; DNA: TGCAGTATTCAACAGGGTGGGGATAACACTGAAGCTTTCTTT; CDR3: CSIQQGGDNTEAFF
size: medium-sized; J: TRBJ1-3; length: 13; V: TRBV2; D: -; DNA: TGTGCCAGCAGCGGGACAAGGGAAAACACCATATATTTT; CDR3: CASSGTRENTIYF
size: many; J: TRBJ2-5; length: 15; V: TRBV5-1; D: -; DNA: TGCGCCAGCAGCTTGGGTGCTAGGCCCCAAGAGACCCAGTACTTC; CDR3: CASSLGARPQETQYF
size: -; J: TRBJ2-1; length: 21; V: TRBV14; D: TRBD2; DNA: TGTGCCAGCAGCCAAGGGCCCGGGACTAGCGGGGGCCTATTCCACTACAATGAGCAGTTCTTC; CDR3: CASSQGPGTSGGLFHYNEQFF
size: -; J: TRBJ2-3; length: 13; V: TRBV12-5; D: TRBD1; DNA: TGTGCTAGTGGTCCCAGGGGGATAAATACGCAGTATTTT; CDR3: CASGPRGINTQYF
size: many; J: TRBJ2-4; length: 16; V: TRBV2; D: -; DNA: TGTGCCAGCAGTGACCCTTCCGGGCCAGCCAAAAACATTCAGTACTTC; CDR3: CASSDPSGPAKNIQYF
size: medium-sized; J: TRBJ1-1; length: 14; V: TRBV20-1; D: TRBD1; DNA: TGCAGTGCTCCATCGGGGACAGGACACACTGAAGCTTTCTTT; CDR3: CSAPSGTGHTEAFF
size: few; J: TRBJ2-5; length: 16; V: TRBV6-5; D: TRBD2; DNA: TGTGCCAGCAGTTACCGGGGACTAGCGGGAGTGGAGACCCAGTACTTC; CDR3: CASSYRGLAGVETQYF
size: many; J: TRBJ1-5; length: 14; V: TRBV19; D: -; DNA: TGTGCCAGTAGTATTTTGGGGGAGAATCAGCCCCAGCATTTT; CDR3: CASSILGENQPQHF
size: many; J: TRBJ2-1; length: 11; V: TRBV29-1; D: -; DNA: TGCAGCGTTGAAGCCGGAAGTGAGCAGTTCTTC; CDR3: CSVEAGSEQFF